These 9 T cell receptor beta chains were sequenced from one sample in a study of cytomegalovirus exposure and HLA in healthy donors. Measured with immunoSEQ multiplex PCR; TCRdb has only the in-frame clones, and not every one. This table has tens of thousands of clones, 85% to 95% appearing once. The sequencing input was PBMCs. The receptors derive from a woman in her late teens or twenties in good health and CMV-seropositive.

The CDR3 spells CASSLRAGGPGEQYF. The CDR3 region has the DNA TGTGCCAGCAGCTTACGAGCGGGAGGGCCGGGGGAGCAGTACTTC. This sequence joins TRBV11-1 and TRBJ2-7, with 10 bases lining up with TRBD2. CDR3 length: 15 residues. V lost 2 bases to trimming and J lost 7 bases; unmatched junction nucleotides: 8. Per germline, CDR1 SGHAT and CDR2 FQDESV (reference sequence).

This chain connects TRBV6-5 to TRBJ2-5; D not certain. Looked up from germline, CDR1 is MNHEY and CDR2 is SVGAGI. The CDR3 extends over 15 amino acids. Trimming cost V 0 bases and J 4 bases, with 12 bases left between them. CDR3 sequence reads: CASSYSAGGAETQYF. CDR3 coding DNA: TGTGCCAGCAGTTACTCGGCAGGTGGTGCAGAGACCCAGTACTTC.

The CDR3 DNA follows: TGTGCCAGCAGTTTACGAGGGACTAATGAAAAACTGTTTTTT. As protein: CASSLRGTNEKLFF. This chain joins TRBV27 and TRBJ1-4; D is unresolved. The ends were cut back, 2 bases at V and 2 bases at J, with 6 bases in the middle. Germline CDR1 reads MNHEY; CDR2 reads SMNVEV (reference sequence). CDR3 length: 14 amino acids.

This chain joins TRBV9 and TRBJ2-3; 7 bases fit TRBD1. CDR1 SGDLS and CDR2 YYNGEE come from the germline V gene. The CDR3 runs to 15 residues. After removal of 4 bases from V and 2 bases from J, the junction contained 7 bases not matched to a gene. The CDR3 region has the DNA TGTGCCAGCAGCCTCGGGACAGTTACCACAGATACGCAGTATTTT. Translated, it gives CASSLGTVTTDTQYF. The entire variable domain, with the rest obtained from reference TRBV9 and TRBJ2-3, is as follows: DSGVTQTPKHLITATGQRVTLRCSPRSGDLSVYWYQQSLDQGLQFLIQYYNGEERAKGNILERFSAQQFPDLHSELNLSSLELGDSALYFCASSLGTVTTDTQYFGPGTRLTVL.

CDR3 loop: CASSLGFSTSTDTQYF. For the CDR3, the DNA is TGCGCCAGCAGCTTGGGGTTCTCTACTAGCACAGATACGCAGTATTTT. The V call is TRBV5-1, the J call TRBJ2-3; no definite D call. V lost 0 bases and J 0 bases, leaving 11 bases between the germline ends. Germline V lookup: CDR1 SGHRS, CDR2 YFSETQ. CDR3 length equals 16 residues. Drawing the rest from reference TRBV5-1 and TRBJ2-3, the complete variable domain is KAGVTQTPRYLIKTRGQQVTLSCSPISGHRSVSWYQQTPGQGLQFLFEYFSETQRNKGNFPGRFSGRQFSNSRSEMNVSTLELGDSALYLCASSLGFSTSTDTQYFGPGTRLTVL.

V is TRBV7-2 and J is TRBJ1-2; 9 nucleotides agree with TRBD1. Germline values: CDR1 SGHTA, CDR2 FQGNSA. With 1 base clipped from V and 5 bases from J, the junction kept 8 bases outside the gene matches. The CDR3 covers 16 residues. CDR3 loop: CASSLVAGTGIYGYTF. The CDR3 DNA reads as TGTGCCAGCAGCTTAGTGGCCGGGACAGGGATTTATGGCTACACCTTC.

This sequence joins TRBV6-5 and TRBJ1-3, with D perhaps TRBD1 (6 bases). From germline, CDR1 is MNHEY and CDR2 SVGAGI. The CDR3 sequence is 15 residues long. The V end was cut by 5 bases, the J end by 0 bases, with 11 bases between. CDR3 sequence reads: CASSPGHSSGNTIYF. Written as DNA, the CDR3 is TGTGCCAGCAGTCCGGGACACAGCTCTGGAAACACCATATATTTT.

This sequence joins TRBV29-1 and TRBJ1-1; D might be TRBD1 (6 bases). CDR1 and CDR2 (germline): SQVTM, ANQGSEA. The CDR3 is 16 amino acids. V lost 1 base and J lost 4, with 19 bases in between. The CDR3 is CSVEGWGRGFSTEAFF. The CDR3 DNA is TGCAGCGTTGAAGGGTGGGGGAGGGGGTTTAGCACTGAAGCTTTCTTT.

CDR3 region: CASSSDGTSNYGYTF. CDR3 nucleotide sequence: TGTGCCAGCAGCTCCGACGGGACAAGTAACTATGGCTACACCTTC. The chain employs TRBV13 and TRBJ1-2; weak D call: TRBD1 (6 bases). Trimming cost V 4 bases and J 1 base, with 13 bases left between them. This CDR3 is 15 amino acids long. The germline V gene has CDR1 PRHDT and CDR2 FYEKMQ (reference sequence). Using reference TRBV13 and TRBJ1-2 for the parts outside the CDR3, the full variable domain is AAGVIQSPRHLIKEKRETATLKCYPIPRHDTVYWYQQGPGQDPQFLISFYEKMQSDKGSIPDRFSAQQFSDYHSELNMSSLELGDSALYFCASSSDGTSNYGYTFGSGTRLTVV.